This T cell receptor (beta chain) was found in a study of T cells in Graves' hyperthyroidism and ophthalmopathy. Trimming left V 5 bases short and J 4 bases short, with 14 bases between. This CDR3 contains 14 residues. In germline, CDR1 is SGHTA, CDR2 FQGNSA. The PBMCs were taken from 10 ml of fresh peripheral blood. Regarding the study as a whole: Researchers found most expanded thyroid clonotypes above 0.001 in blood as well. Ophthalmopathy, which appeared later, was predicted by the model a median approximately six months before onset.

Amplified regions were TCR beta CDR3 sequences from RNA transcripts. The primer set for the first-round RT-PCR of the TCR CDR3 was HTBI. MiXCR was run by TCRdb on the multiplex PCR reads, yielding one entry per CDR3 protein. The data contain about 600,000 distinct CDR3 sequences, 16% of them singletons. This clonotype was seen a handful of times. Its antigen remains unknown. This receptor was taken from a woman in her thirties or forties with Graves' ophthalmopathy. The rearrangement links TRBV7-2 to TRBJ1-1; D gene unclear. Sample: blood. CDR3 amino acids: CASSHSGSSTEAFF. CDR3 DNA sequence: TGTGCCAGCAGCCACTCCGGTTCGAGCACTGAAGCTTTCTTT.